A single sample is the source of the 10 T cell receptor beta chains below, sequenced in a study of shared clonotypes between healthy human individuals. Assay: immunoSEQ multiplex PCR; the TCRdb copy retains only in-frame clones and omits some. The data hold 500,000 or so clones, with about 96% observed a single time. The sequenced material came from naive CD4+ T cells sorted from blood. Subset meaning: CD45RA+ positively selected. These receptors were obtained from a woman between 25 and 40 years old in good health.

This clone appeared a single time. V is TRBV7-2 and J is TRBJ2-1; TRBD2 aligns across 13 bases. Germline V gives CDR1 SGHTA, CDR2 FQGNSA. Trimming took 6 bases from V and 4 from J; bases not matched to a gene: 3. This CDR3 region has 15 residues. The chain's CDR3 is CASRETSGRYNEQFF. CDR3 nucleotides: TGTGCCAGCAGGGAGACTAGCGGGAGGTACAATGAGCAGTTCTTC.

Only a few counts were recorded for this clone. V is TRBV18 and J is TRBJ1-2; tentatively, D is TRBD1 (5 bases). The CDR3 runs to 16 residues. V was shortened by 1 base and J by 0 bases, with 12 bases between the two germline ends. Germline CDR1 reads KGHSH; CDR2 reads LQKENI. The DNA for the CDR3 is TGTGCCAGCTCACCACGGTCCGACAGTTCTAACTATGGCTACACCTTC. Protein sequence: CASSPRSDSSNYGYTF.

The chain employs TRBV4-1 and TRBJ2-5; D not certain. The last part of the DNA fits TRBJ2-7 better; the J call may be wrong. This CDR3 region has 15 residues. Germline V gene lookup returns CDR1 MGHRA and CDR2 YSYEKL. CDR3 in amino acids: CASRRDPGASYEQYF. CDR3 in DNA: TGCGCCAGCAGACGTGACCCCGGAGCCTCCTACGAGCAGTACTTC.

The V gene is TRBV18, the J gene TRBJ2-7; TRBD1 matches at 8 bases. The germline V gene has CDR1 KGHSH and CDR2 LQKENI. The ends lost 1 base at V and 3 bases at J; junction bases unmatched: 8. This CDR3 is 16 amino acids long. The CDR3 region is CASSPLGTGNGYEQYF. The CDR3, as DNA: TGTGCCAGCTCACCACTTGGGACAGGCAACGGCTACGAGCAGTACTTC.

This clone occurred a few times. The chain is built from TRBV7-6 and TRBJ1-5; D is undetermined. CDR1 SGHVS and CDR2 FNYEAQ come from the germline V gene. The ends were cut back, 5 bases at V and 9 bases at J, with 17 bases in the middle. The length of the CDR3 is 14 residues. CDR3 region: CASSPVNSGGPQHF. The CDR3 DNA reads as TGTGCCAGCAGCCCCGTAAACAGCGGCGGGCCCCAGCATTTT.

The rearrangement uses TRBV7-8 and TRBJ2-7; D unresolved. V was trimmed by 1 base and J by 5 bases, leaving 15 bases between them. CDR1 SGHVS and CDR2 FQNEAQ come from the germline V gene. This CDR3 spans 15 amino acids. The CDR3: CASSLVASVGNEQYF. CDR3 DNA: TGTGCCAGCAGCTTAGTTGCGTCCGTGGGCAACGAGCAGTACTTC.

The chain joins TRBV19 to TRBJ2-1, with TRBD2 identical over 12 bases. Germline CDR1 reads LNHDA; CDR2 reads SQIVND (reference sequence). V shed 5 bases, J shed 6 bases, and the junction held 5 bases outside the gene matches. This CDR3 region has 15 residues. The CDR3 loop is CASSRLAGDVNEQFF. For the CDR3, the DNA is TGTGCCAGTAGTCGACTAGCGGGAGATGTCAATGAGCAGTTCTTC. Drawing the rest from reference TRBV19 and TRBJ2-1, the complete variable domain is DGGITQSPKYLFRKEGQNVTLSCEQNLNHDAMYWYRQDPGQGLRLIYYSQIVNDFQKGDIAEGYSVSREKKESFPLTVTSAQKNPTAFYLCASSRLAGDVNEQFFGPGTRLTVL.

This rearrangement joins TRBV27 to TRBJ1-2; 12 nucleotides agree with TRBD1. The CDR3 extends over 16 amino acids. Germline trimming cut 4 bases from V and 8 bases from J; bases unmatched to any gene: 11. The germline V gene has CDR1 MNHEY and CDR2 SMNVEV (reference sequence). CDR3 protein: CASSSRWDRGRGGYTF. The CDR3 coding sequence is TGTGCCAGCAGTTCCCGTTGGGACAGGGGGCGAGGAGGCTACACCTTC.

About this clone itself: Other DNA variants within this sample encode the same CDR3. The rearrangement uses TRBV7-9 and TRBJ2-5; unclear D gene. Germline V lookup: CDR1 SEHNR, CDR2 FQNEAQ (reference sequence). V was shortened by 0 bases and J by 5 bases, with 7 bases between the two germline ends. This CDR3 is 13 amino acids long. The CDR3 bases are TGTGCCAGCAGCTTAGCGGGTGGGGAGACCCAGTACTTC. Translated: CASSLAGGETQYF.

The chain has TRBV7-9 and TRBJ2-1, with TRBD2 matching 7 bases. The ends lost 2 bases at V and 4 bases at J; junction bases unmatched: 5. This CDR3 has 15 amino acids. Germline loops: CDR1 SEHNR, CDR2 FQNEAQ (reference sequence). CDR3 sequence reads: CASSLKGGRYNEQFF. DNA of the CDR3: TGTGCCAGCAGCTTAAAGGGAGGGAGATACAATGAGCAGTTCTTC.